In this sample, the clone carrying this TCR beta chain turned up once. The data were produced by immunoSEQ multiplex PCR, yet TCRdb's version contains in-frame clones alone and is incomplete. The sample shows 65,000 to 85,000 clones, about 96% of them seen only once. These data are taken from a study of technical replicates of blood from a handful of donors. V was cut by 8 bases and J by 2 bases, with 13 bases left in between. CDR1 is SNHLY and CDR2 is FYNNEI in the germline V gene. The length of the CDR3 is 14 residues. This clonotype originated in a human donor in good health. The chain combines TRBV2 with TRBJ2-4; D perhaps matches TRBD1 (5 bases). Sequenced input: T cells isolated from PBMCs. This chain's CDR3 is CASPNGATKNIQYF. The CDR3 DNA follows: TGTGCCAGCCCAAATGGGGCAACCAAAAACATTCAGTACTTC.